The entry that follows covers one T cell receptor beta chain sequence. The antigen this receptor binds is unknown. Base qualities are not recorded, but no much larger clone differs from it by a single base. Only healthy Caucasian donors were included. Three pairs of female monozygotic twins, all aged 18 to 29 years, made up the twin cohort. CD4+ and CD8+ T cell populations were isolated with positive isolation kits from Invitrogen. The data were obtained in a study of identical twins (dated by TCRdb to 2016 to 2017). Concerning the study at large: To test whether fetal clonotypes persist, the study used deep sequencing on TCR alpha and beta repertoires from monozygotic twins, unrelated adults of various ages, and cord blood. To rule out contamination, the twin experiments were replicated at different times with different library preparation protocols.

Library method: 5' RACE. Sequencing instrument: Illumina HiSeq 2000. Template switching added a universal primer binding site, and the final cDNA carried a unique molecular identifier that allowed TCR cDNA molecules to be counted accurately. Specific primers in the conserved constant-segment region were used to synthesize first-strand cDNA for TCR alpha and beta chains. Each cDNA library was double barcoded, with a SMART-Mk sample barcode plus Illumina barcodes, to control for contamination. Two successive PCR steps introduced TruSeq adapter sequences along with Illumina sample barcodes. The TCR alpha and beta cDNA libraries were sequenced on the Illumina HiSeq platform using custom primers. Per the original workflow: MiGEC was used to process raw reads and extract unique molecular identifiers, and MiXCR was used to find CDR3 positions. Recombination models were inferred per individual with the repgenHMM and IGoR tools using an EM algorithm. The analysis of shared clonotypes was done with the tcR package in R, with sharing normalized by the product of cloneset sizes. To study raw recombination without the effects of thymic and clonal selection, out-of-frame nonproductive sequences were analyzed. Using fastp trimming at Q25 and MiXCR clonotype assembly, TCRdb reanalyzed the public sequencing data and kept in-frame beta chains. For every CDR3 protein sequence, its rows merge into one entry that carries the most common genes and DNA. The V and J calls were determined by TCRdb, not by the authors. The sample table contains 230,000 or so distinct CDR3 sequences; only one count was recorded for approximately 8.3% of them. The ten largest account for approximately 3% of the sample.

The paper as a whole reports these results and caveats: Compared with coincidental sharing between unrelated individuals, an excess of low generation-probability sequences was observed among out-of-frame TCR alpha sequences shared between twins. Out-of-frame TCR alpha sharing in monozygotic twins was systematically underestimated by recombination models, whereas sharing between unrelated individuals was in agreement with the recombination models. Excess twin sharing in beta out-of-frame sequences was weaker because fewer shared sequences lowered the signal-to-noise ratio. Conclusions relied on cross-sectional statistical analysis, since the same donors could not be followed over many years. Zero-insertion analyses could be partly confounded by invariant T cells such as MAIT and iNKT, though diverse VJ usage argued against such confounding for most clonotypes. Fewer insertions were carried by abundant cord blood beta clonotypes; a weaker similar trend was observed in young adult naive repertoires, while no such trend was observed in memory repertoires.

The CDR3 measures 12 amino acids from cysteine to phenylalanine. CDR3 DNA is the only sequence kept; it has 36 bases, read in frame from the first base. The germline V gene sets CDR1 to ENHRY and CDR2 to SYGVKD. Cut back by 3 bases and 6 bases, the V and J ends lie 9 bases apart. These sequences were also reported in another study, on yellow fever vaccine responses in identical twins. The second investigation adds: According to the authors, the vaccine-induced T cell response in identical twins seemed to be partly convergent and partly specific to each individual. Focusing on identical twins, the study followed the T cell clones that responded to the vaccine, and did so with precision.

The TCR comes from a woman aged 18-29 years in good health. What was sequenced was CD8+ T cells sorted from blood. The rearrangement joined TRBV10-3 to TRBJ2-7; no confident D gene assignment can be made. The encoded CDR3 is CAISDNGGEQYF. The base sequence is TGTGCCATCAGTGATAATGGTGGCGAGCAGTACTTC.